The 15 T cell receptor beta chains below come from one sample, sequenced in a study of blood T cell repertoires in COVID-19. Assay: immunoSEQ multiplex PCR; the TCRdb copy retains only in-frame clones and omits some. The sample carries some 83,000 clones, roughly nine tenths recorded once. Material for sequencing was peripheral blood. These receptors all stem from a man older than 75 in a cohort sampled during active COVID-19.

CDR3 bases: TGTGCCAGCCGCGGACAGGTCGACCAGCCCCAGCATTTT. Its protein is CASRGQVDQPQHF. V usage is TRBV2 and J usage is TRBJ1-5; the match to TRBD1 covers 7 bases. The length of the CDR3 is 13 residues. J lost 7 bases, V lost 8 bases, and 8 bases had no gene match. Looked up from germline, CDR1 is SNHLY and CDR2 is FYNNEI.

This rearrangement joins TRBV5-6 to TRBJ2-1; TRBD1 matches 9 bases. With V trimmed by 4 bases and J by 8 bases, 10 bases remained unmatched. CDR1 and CDR2 (germline): SGHDT, YYEEEE. The CDR3 is 15 amino acids. The CDR3 nucleotides are TGTGCCAGCAGCCGTCTGGGACAGGGAGGGCATGAGCAGTTCTTC. It yields the protein CASSRLGQGGHEQFF.

The chain joins TRBV27 to TRBJ1-2; TRBD1 agrees at 7 bases. The junction had 4 bases not matched to a gene; V was cut back by 4 bases and J by 2 bases. Germline V gives CDR1 MNHEY, CDR2 SMNVEV (reference sequence). The CDR3 contains 14 residues. CDR3 in amino acids: CASSWGQSNYGYTF. In DNA form, the CDR3 reads TGTGCCAGCAGTTGGGGACAGTCAAACTATGGCTACACCTTC.

This clone was seen only a few times. The V gene is TRBV5-4, the J gene TRBJ1-3; 10 positions match TRBD1. The CDR3 covers 16 residues. Unmatched junction bases numbered 8, after V lost 4 bases and J lost 4 bases. Germline V gene sequence: CDR1 SGHNT, CDR2 YYREEE (reference sequence). The CDR3 DNA reads as TGTGCCAGCAGCCGCGGACAGGGGGTTGGAGGAAACACCATATATTTT. Its translation is CASSRGQGVGGNTIYF.

In its sample, this clone was seen once. This chain links TRBV6-4 with TRBJ2-1; the match to TRBD2 covers 12 bases. Per germline, CDR1 MRHNA and CDR2 SNTAGT. The CDR3 loop spans 16 amino acids. V trimming: 0 bases; J trimming: 4 bases; junction bases outside the gene matches: 1. CDR3 sequence: CASSDSGTSGYNEQFF. The DNA of the CDR3 is TGTGCCAGCAGTGACTCCGGGACTAGCGGGTACAATGAGCAGTTCTTC.

The V call is TRBV5-4, the J call TRBJ1-1, with 9 bases identical to TRBD1. The CDR3 totals 14 residues. Trimming took 0 bases from V and 5 from J; bases not matched to a gene: 2. Looked up from germline, CDR1 is SGHNT and CDR2 is YYREEE (reference sequence). The CDR3 sequence: CASSLGDRVTEAFF. CDR3 DNA: TGTGCCAGCAGCTTGGGGGACAGGGTTACTGAAGCTTTCTTT. Based on the CDR3 plus reference TRBV5-4 and TRBJ1-1, the full variable domain is ETGVTQSPTHLIKTRGQQVTLRCSSQSGHNTVSWYQQALGQGPQFIFQYYREEENGRGNFPPRFSGLQFPNYSSELNVNALELDDSALYLCASSLGDRVTEAFFGQGTRLTVV.

The chain recombines TRBV5-1 with TRBJ2-5, with 16 bases that match TRBD2. The V gene end was trimmed by 4 bases and the J gene end by 4 bases; junction bases not matched to a gene: 7. CDR1 is SGHRS and CDR2 is YFSETQ in the germline V gene. The CDR3 contains 17 residues. CDR3 residues: CASSTGTSGGALETQYF. DNA for the CDR3: TGCGCCAGCAGCACGGGGACTAGCGGGGGGGCATTAGAGACCCAGTACTTC.

This clone was seen more than once but under ten times. The chain combines TRBV2 with TRBJ2-2; D is possibly TRBD1 (5 bases). Per germline, CDR1 SNHLY and CDR2 FYNNEI. V lost 5 bases and J lost 0, with 7 bases in between. The CDR3 totals 14 residues. As DNA, the CDR3 is TGTGCCAGCAGTTACAGGACGAACACCGGGGAGCTGTTTTTT. Protein: CASSYRTNTGELFF. Using reference TRBV2 and TRBJ2-2 for the parts outside the CDR3, the full variable domain is EPEVTQTPSHQVTQMGQEVILRCVPISNHLYFYWYRQILGQKVEFLVSFYNNEISEKSEIFDDQFSVERPDGSNFTLKIRSTKLEDSAMYFCASSYRTNTGELFFGEGSRLTVL.

V gene TRBV28 combines with J gene TRBJ1-1, with D perhaps matching TRBD1 (6 bases). Trimming stripped 5 bases from V and 4 bases from J, with 17 bases between. CDR1 is MDHEN and CDR2 is SYDVKM in the germline V gene. This CDR3 contains 15 residues. The chain's CDR3 is CASSPHRVGSTEAFF. DNA of the CDR3: TGTGCCAGCAGTCCTCACAGGGTTGGAAGCACTGAAGCTTTCTTT.

The chain employs TRBV10-3 and TRBJ2-2; 9 bases agree with TRBD2. This CDR3 has 20 amino acids. The V gene end was trimmed by 0 bases and the J gene end by 1 base; junction bases not matched to a gene: 12. The germline CDR1 and CDR2 sequences are ENHRY and SYGVKD. CDR3 sequence (DNA): TGTGCCATCAGTGAGTCGACTCTCGGGCTAGCGGGGCTGAACACCGGGGAGCTGTTTTTT. Its translation is CAISESTLGLAGLNTGELFF.

This chain connects TRBV25-1 to TRBJ1-3; D is undetermined. V was trimmed by 4 bases and J by 0 bases, leaving 16 bases between them. The germline V gene has CDR1 MGHDK and CDR2 SYGVNS. The CDR3 totals 17 residues. CDR3 loop: CASSAQLNYFSGNTIYF. The CDR3 DNA sequence: TGTGCCAGCAGTGCGCAGCTTAACTACTTCTCTGGAAACACCATATATTTT.

The rearrangement links TRBV9 to TRBJ2-5, with D possibly TRBD2 on 6 matching bases. In germline, CDR1 is SGDLS, CDR2 YYNGEE. Trimming removed 0 bases at V and 2 bases at J, with 11 bases between. The CDR3 loop spans 15 amino acids. CDR3 coding DNA: TGTGCCAGCAGCGTAGATGGAGGGAAACAAGAGACCCAGTACTTC. Its protein product is CASSVDGGKQETQYF.

This chain joins TRBV3-1 (or the pseudogene TRBV3-2) and TRBJ1-2, with TRBD1 identical over 10 bases. The CDR3 is made up of 15 amino acids. Trimming cost V 5 bases and J 7 bases; bases outside gene matches: 10. Germline values: CDR1 LGHDT, CDR2 YNNKEL (reference sequence). CDR3 protein: CASSSPGQGTGGYTF. In nucleotides, the CDR3 is TGTGCCAGCAGCTCGCCGGGACAGGGGACGGGTGGCTACACCTTC.

With respect to this clone: Other DNA variants within this sample encode the same CDR3. The chain couples TRBV5-1 to TRBJ1-6; 7 bases map to TRBD1. CDR3 length: 14 amino acids. Germline values: CDR1 SGHRS, CDR2 YFSETQ. After removal of 2 bases from V and 10 bases from J, the junction contained 6 bases not matched to a gene. The CDR3 spells CASSLEGARSPLHF. The CDR3 DNA reads TGCGCCAGCAGCTTAGAGGGGGCTCGATCACCCCTCCACTTT.

This chain joins TRBV24-1 and TRBJ1-5; D unresolved. CDR3 size: 14 residues. Germline V lookup: CDR1 KGHDR, CDR2 SFDVKD. V was shortened by 4 bases and J by 0 bases, with 6 bases between the two germline ends. The CDR3 coding sequence is TGTGCCACCAGTGAAGCCTATAGCAATCAGCCCCAGCATTTT. It translates to CATSEAYSNQPQHF.